Listed below are T cell receptor beta chains from one sample, sequenced in a study of T cells in Graves' hyperthyroidism and ophthalmopathy. Each CDR3 protein gets one entry after TCRdb re-called the multiplex PCR reads with MiXCR. The sample comprises a few hundred thousand distinct CDR3 sequences, 13% to 15% of which are singletons, and around 17% rests with the top ten. Sequenced input: blood. The receptor set was obtained from a woman younger than 30 with Graves' hyperthyroidism. The CDR3 runs from the conserved cysteine through the conserved F or W. The D gene is left open where the match is weak. Size values are once, few and many counts, or a class for expanded clones, and some rows have none.

d_call j_call clone_size v_call cdr3_nt cdr3_aa
- TRBJ2-3 few TRBV6-1 TGTGCCAGCAGTGAATGGACCCCAGATACGCAGTATTTT CASSEWTPDTQYF
TRBD1 TRBJ1-1 few TRBV20-1 TGCAGTGCTAGAAACTACAGGGGGCGGGCCACTGAAGCTTTCTTT CSARNYRGRATEAFF
TRBD2 TRBJ2-5 many TRBV4-1 TGCGCCAGCAGCGGGACTAGTAGGGAGACCCAGTACTTC CASSGTSRETQYF
- TRBJ1-5 many TRBV27 TGTGCCAGCAGTTTAAGTGGGACGGGACAGCCCCAGCATTTT CASSLSGTGQPQHF
- TRBJ1-1 many TRBV11-3 TGTGCCAGCACCCAACCACGAGGAAACACTGAAGCTTTCTTT CASTQPRGNTEAFF
TRBD1 TRBJ1-5 many TRBV12-3/TRBV12-4 TGTGCCAGCAGTTCCAGGGGGCAGGGCCTCAATCAGCCCCAGCATTTT CASSSRGQGLNQPQHF
TRBD2 TRBJ2-5 few TRBV9 TGTGCCAGCAGCGTAGGGATAGCGGGGATTCAAGAGACCCAGTACTTC CASSVGIAGIQETQYF
- TRBJ1-1 many TRBV10-3 TGTGCCATCAGCCCAGGGGTCACCACATCGAACACTGAAGCTTTCTTT CAISPGVTTSNTEAFF
- TRBJ1-2 many TRBV12-3/TRBV12-4 TGTGCCAGCAGTTTAGAAGGGCTTGACTACACCTTC CASSLEGLDYTF
- TRBJ2-3 many TRBV30 TGTGCCTGGAGCAAGGTCGGTAGCACAGATACGCAGTATTTT CAWSKVGSTDTQYF
- TRBJ1-5 many TRBV2 TGTGCCAGCAGGGATAGACCCTCTGGGGATCAGCCCCAGCATTTT CASRDRPSGDQPQHF
- TRBJ2-7 - TRBV10-3 TGTGCCACCACTGACAGTGGCGAGCAGTACTTC CATTDSGEQYF
- TRBJ1-2 many TRBV30 TGTGCCTGGAGTCCGGCCCAGGGGAACAACTATGGCTACACCTTC CAWSPAQGNNYGYTF
- TRBJ1-1 many TRBV20-1 TGCAGTGCTAGGTTCGGGGCAAGAAGTGAAGCTTTCTTT CSARFGARSEAFF